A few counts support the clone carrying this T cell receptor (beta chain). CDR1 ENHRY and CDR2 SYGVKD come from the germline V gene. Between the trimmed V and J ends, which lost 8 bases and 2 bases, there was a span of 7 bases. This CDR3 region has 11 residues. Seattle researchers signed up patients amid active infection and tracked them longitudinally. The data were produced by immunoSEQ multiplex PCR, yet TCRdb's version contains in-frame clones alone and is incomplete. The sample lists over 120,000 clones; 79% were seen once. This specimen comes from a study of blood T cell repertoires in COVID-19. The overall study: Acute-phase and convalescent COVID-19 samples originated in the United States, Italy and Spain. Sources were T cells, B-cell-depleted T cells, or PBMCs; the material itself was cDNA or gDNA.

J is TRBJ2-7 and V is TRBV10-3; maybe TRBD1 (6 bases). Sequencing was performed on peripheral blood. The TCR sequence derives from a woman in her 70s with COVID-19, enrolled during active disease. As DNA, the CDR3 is TGTGCCATCGGACAGACCTACGAGCAGTACTTC. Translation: CAIGQTYEQYF.